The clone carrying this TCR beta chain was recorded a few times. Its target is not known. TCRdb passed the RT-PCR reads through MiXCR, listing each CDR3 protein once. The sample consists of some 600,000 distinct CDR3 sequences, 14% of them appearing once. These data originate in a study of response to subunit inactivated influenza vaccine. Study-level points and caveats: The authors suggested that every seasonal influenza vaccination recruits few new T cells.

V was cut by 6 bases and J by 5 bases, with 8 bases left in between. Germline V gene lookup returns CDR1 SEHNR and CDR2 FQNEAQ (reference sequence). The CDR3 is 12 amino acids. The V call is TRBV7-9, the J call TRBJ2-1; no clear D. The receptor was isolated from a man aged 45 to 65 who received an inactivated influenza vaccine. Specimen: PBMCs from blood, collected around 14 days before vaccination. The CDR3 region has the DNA TGTGCCAGCAGTAGGGCCAACAATGAGCAGTTCTTC. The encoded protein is CASSRANNEQFF. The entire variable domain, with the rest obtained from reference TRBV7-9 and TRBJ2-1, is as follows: DTGVSQNPRHKITKRGQNVTFRCDPISEHNRLYWYRQTLGQGPEFLTYFQNEAQLEKSRLLSDRFSAERPKGSFSTLEIQRTEQGDSAMYLCASSRANNEQFFGPGTRLTVL.